This passage covers 27 T cell receptor beta chains from one sample sequenced in a study of blood T cell repertoires in COVID-19. Only in-frame clones appear in the TCRdb table, and some are missing; sequencing was by immunoSEQ multiplex PCR. The sample comprises some 180,000 clones, 86% of which are singletons, and 20% to 25% rests with the top ten. Sequencing input: PBMCs or T cells enriched from blood (not recorded which). The receptors were gathered from a woman between 35 and 50 years old in a cohort exposed to, infected with or recovered from COVID-19 (not recorded which).

This chain links TRBV5-1 with TRBJ2-3, with a tentative D call TRBD2 (5 bases). Germline lookup yields CDR1 SGHRS and CDR2 YFSETQ. The V end lost 2 bases, the J end lost 0 bases, and 16 bases lay between the germline ends. The CDR3 loop spans 17 amino acids. The CDR3 DNA is TGCGCCAGCAGCTTCTACCAACCACGGGATAGCACAGATACGCAGTATTTT. It codes for CASSFYQPRDSTDTQYF.

The chain joins TRBV3-1 (or the pseudogene TRBV3-2) to TRBJ2-3; 8 nucleotides agree with TRBD2. Germline V CDR1 and CDR2: LGHDT, YNNKEL (reference sequence). This CDR3 is 19 amino acids long. Trimming removed 0 bases from V and 1 base from J; junction bases left unmatched: 12. The DNA for the CDR3 is TGTGCCAGCAGCCAAGATCGCGCGGGGGGTCTACTGGGCACAGATACGCAGTATTTT. As protein: CASSQDRAGGLLGTDTQYF.

The chain carries TRBV27 and TRBJ2-1, with TRBD2 identical over 7 bases. Germline V gene lookup returns CDR1 MNHEY and CDR2 SMNVEV (reference sequence). The CDR3 loop spans 15 amino acids. V lost 3 bases, J lost 6 bases, and 8 bases stayed unmatched. CDR3 sequence reads: CASSFRGLVGNEQFF. CDR3 bases: TGTGCCAGCAGTTTCCGTGGACTAGTGGGCAATGAGCAGTTCTTC.

V is TRBV30 and J is TRBJ1-1; TRBD1 matches at 7 bases. Germline loops: CDR1 GTSNPN, CDR2 SVGIG (reference sequence). Trimming cost V 6 bases and J 1 base; bases outside gene matches: 8. The CDR3 is 14 amino acids. CDR3 DNA: TGTGCCTGCCAAAACAGGGGTGGGAACACTGAAGCTTTCTTT. Translated, it gives CACQNRGGNTEAFF.

The J gene is TRBJ2-1, the V gene TRBV27, with D possibly TRBD2 on 6 matching bases. This CDR3 contains 15 residues. In germline, CDR1 is MNHEY, CDR2 SMNVEV (reference sequence). Trimming removed 1 base from V and 7 bases from J, with 14 bases in between. DNA for the CDR3: TGTGCCAGCAGTTTATGGTCGGGAGTTAAAAATGAGCAGTTCTTC. Translated: CASSLWSGVKNEQFF.

This clone appeared a few times. The chain recombines TRBV18 with TRBJ2-2, with TRBD2 identical over 16 bases. The CDR3 extends over 19 amino acids. V lost 4 bases to trimming and J lost 6 bases; unmatched junction nucleotides: 11. Germline CDR1 is KGHSH and CDR2 is LQKENI. The CDR3 nucleotides are TGTGCCAGCTCACTTCCGGGACTAGCGGGGGGGCCTACCCCCGGGGAGCTGTTTTTT. This gives the protein CASSLPGLAGGPTPGELFF.

The rearrangement joins TRBV24-1 to TRBJ2-3; the match to TRBD1 covers 9 bases. The junction had 6 bases not matched to a gene; V was cut back by 1 base and J by 2 bases. Per the germline V gene, CDR1 is KGHDR and CDR2 is SFDVKD. CDR3 size: 17 residues. The CDR3 DNA reads as TGTGCCACCAGTGATTTCGGACAGGGGAGGAACACAGATACGCAGTATTTT. Residues: CATSDFGQGRNTDTQYF.

The table lists this clone with a count of one. The rearrangement links TRBV5-4 to TRBJ1-6, with D tentatively TRBD1 (5 bases). Trimming shortened V by 0 bases and J by 6 bases, and 19 bases separated the two germline ends. CDR1 is SGHNT, CDR2 YYREEE, per germline (reference sequence). The CDR3 extends over 18 amino acids. The DNA of the CDR3 is TGTGCCAGCAGCTTGGGGGGGGAGGCACAGAGACTTAATTCACCCCTCCACTTT. It encodes CASSLGGEAQRLNSPLHF. Full variable domain (rest looked up from reference TRBV5-4 and TRBJ1-6): ETGVTQSPTHLIKTRGQQVTLRCSSQSGHNTVSWYQQALGQGPQFIFQYYREEENGRGNFPPRFSGLQFPNYSSELNVNALELDDSALYLCASSLGGEAQRLNSPLHFGNGTRLTVT.

This clone was counted a single time. The chain has TRBV7-8 and TRBJ1-1; a possible D gene is TRBD1 (6 bases). The germline V and J ends were trimmed by 0 bases and 8 bases, with 13 bases remaining between them. Germline CDR1 and CDR2: SGHVS and FQNEAQ. CDR3 length equals 14 residues. The CDR3 DNA sequence: TGTGCCAGCAGCTTAGCGAGGTGGACAGCCGAAGCTTTCTTT. It translates to CASSLARWTAEAFF.

This sequence joins TRBV29-1 and TRBJ1-1; 7 bases line up with TRBD1. The CDR3 spans 14 residues. Germline V gives CDR1 SQVTM, CDR2 ANQGSEA. J lost 3 bases, V lost 1 base, and 5 bases had no gene match. This CDR3 is CSVEVAQGDTEAFF. DNA for the CDR3: TGCAGCGTTGAAGTTGCGCAGGGGGACACTGAAGCTTTCTTT.

This clone appeared a few times. The chain joins TRBV5-1 to TRBJ2-2; D might be TRBD2 (6 bases). This CDR3 region has 16 residues. Germline V gene lookup returns CDR1 SGHRS and CDR2 YFSETQ. Trimming cost V 4 bases and J 1 base, with 14 bases left between them. In nucleotides, the CDR3 is TGCGCCAGCAGCGGGGGGTCGCAGATGAACACCGGGGAGCTGTTTTTT. This translates into CASSGGSQMNTGELFF.

The chain carries TRBV10-2 and TRBJ2-3; D is perhaps TRBD1 (5 bases). CDR3 length equals 17 residues. V dropped 2 bases and J dropped 1 base, with 16 bases sitting between them. Germline loops: CDR1 WSHSY, CDR2 SAAADI. CDR3 amino acids: CASSEAQGRAGTDTQYF. CDR3 coding DNA: TGCGCCAGCAGTGAGGCGCAAGGCAGGGCGGGCACAGATACGCAGTATTTT.

V and J are TRBV7-8 and TRBJ1-2; tentatively, D is TRBD1 (6 bases). Trimming stripped 4 bases from V and 8 bases from J, with 23 bases between. The CDR3 has 16 residues. The V gene's germline CDR1 is SGHVS and CDR2 FQNEAQ. The CDR3 loop is CASSSWRKGESQGYTF. The CDR3 DNA sequence: TGTGCCAGCAGCTCGTGGAGGAAGGGGGAATCTCAAGGCTACACCTTC.

J is TRBJ1-1 and V is TRBV11-3; 8 nucleotides align to TRBD1. CDR1 is SGHNT and CDR2 is YENEEA in the germline V gene. J gave up 1 base and V 5 bases, and 3 bases lay outside the gene matches. The CDR3 sequence is 14 residues long. The CDR3 sequence is CASSMTGENTEAFF. CDR3 DNA sequence: TGTGCCAGCAGCATGACAGGGGAGAACACTGAAGCTTTCTTT.

The chain carries TRBV2 and TRBJ1-1; tentatively, D is TRBD1 (5 bases). The CDR3 sequence is 13 residues long. The germline V gene has CDR1 SNHLY and CDR2 FYNNEI. Between the trimmed V and J ends, which lost 5 bases and 4 bases, there was a span of 11 bases. The CDR3 here is CASSPQGFTEAFF. For the CDR3, the DNA is TGTGCCAGCAGTCCGCAGGGATTCACTGAAGCTTTCTTT.

This clone came up once. The chain is built from TRBV27 and TRBJ1-1; possibly TRBD1 for D (6 bases). The germline V gene encodes CDR1 MNHEY and CDR2 SMNVEV (reference sequence). The CDR3 spans 16 residues. V was pared by 4 bases and J by 7 bases, with 22 bases between. CDR3 bases: TGTGCCAGCAGTTCCGACAAACAGGGCCTGCAAGGTGAAGCTTTCTTT. Its translation is CASSSDKQGLQGEAFF.

The CDR3 protein is CASSLRLNLGDTQYF. CDR3 nucleotide sequence: TGTGCCAGCAGCTTACGACTGAACCTTGGAGATACGCAGTATTTT. The rearrangement uses TRBV11-3 and TRBJ2-3; the D is unclear. V was trimmed by 2 bases and J by 5 bases, leaving 14 bases between them. This CDR3 contains 15 residues. Germline V gene lookup returns CDR1 SGHNT and CDR2 YENEEA. The whole variable domain, filled in from reference TRBV11-3 and TRBJ2-3, reads EAGVVQSPRYKIIEKKQPVAFWCNPISGHNTLYWYLQNLGQGPELLIRYENEEAVDDSQLPKDRFSAERLKGVDSTLKIQPAELGDSAVYLCASSLRLNLGDTQYFGPGTRLTVL.

The chain employs TRBV5-1 and TRBJ2-2; TRBD1 aligns across 7 bases. From germline, CDR1 is SGHRS and CDR2 YFSETQ. This CDR3 is built from 14 residues. Trimming removed 4 bases from V and 3 bases from J; junction bases left unmatched: 3. The CDR3 is CASSPDRYTGELFF. CDR3 nucleotides: TGCGCCAGCAGCCCGGACAGGTACACCGGGGAGCTGTTTTTT.

CDR3 in amino acids: CASSLGGPYQETQYF. The CDR3 bases are TGCGCCAGCAGCCTGGGGGGCCCGTACCAAGAGACCCAGTACTTC. The chain carries TRBV5-1 and TRBJ2-5, with D perhaps assigned TRBD1 or TRBD2 (6 bases each). The V gene's germline CDR1 is SGHRS and CDR2 YFSETQ. The CDR3 covers 15 residues. Trimming left V 4 bases short and J 0 bases short, with 13 bases between.

The rearrangement links TRBV5-1 to TRBJ1-1; D might be TRBD1 (6 bases). The CDR3 sequence is 15 residues long. V was pared by 2 bases and J by 4 bases, with 15 bases between. Germline V lookup: CDR1 SGHRS, CDR2 YFSETQ. Here the CDR3 reads CASSLTQGPATEAFF. The CDR3 coding sequence is TGCGCCAGCAGCTTAACACAGGGCCCGGCCACTGAAGCTTTCTTT.

V is TRBV13 and J is TRBJ1-2, with 7 nucleotides matching TRBD1. The junction had 2 bases not matched to a gene; V was cut back by 5 bases and J by 5 bases. The CDR3 covers 12 residues. CDR1 is PRHDT and CDR2 is FYEKMQ in the germline V gene (reference sequence). The CDR3 DNA is TGTGCCAGCAGCGAACAGGGGTATGGCTACACCTTC. Protein: CASSEQGYGYTF. The variable domain in full, with the rest retrieved from reference TRBV13 and TRBJ1-2, is AAGVIQSPRHLIKEKRETATLKCYPIPRHDTVYWYQQGPGQDPQFLISFYEKMQSDKGSIPDRFSAQQFSDYHSELNMSSLELGDSALYFCASSEQGYGYTFGSGTRLTVV.

This clone was counted between two and nine times. This chain links TRBV4-1 with TRBJ2-7, with D tentatively TRBD1 (5 bases). The CDR3 is 16 residues long. Trimming shortened V by 0 bases and J by 1 base, and 13 bases separated the two germline ends. Germline-derived CDR1 and CDR2 are MGHRA and YSYEKL. The CDR3 nucleotides are TGCGCCAGCAGCCAAGAATATCAGGGCCTTTCCTACGAGCAGTACTTC. Encoded protein: CASSQEYQGLSYEQYF.

This chain uses TRBV29-1 with TRBJ2-7, with 7 bases fitting TRBD2. Germline-derived CDR1 and CDR2 are SQVTM and ANQGSEA. The CDR3 covers 13 residues. The V segment lost 5 bases and the J segment 4 bases; nucleotides outside the gene matches: 8. The CDR3 coding sequence is TGCAGCGTTTACGGGGGGAAGTCGTACGAGCAGTACTTC. Its translation is CSVYGGKSYEQYF.

The chain has TRBV7-6 and TRBJ1-5, with D possibly being TRBD1 (5 bases). Trimming removed 2 bases from V and 0 bases from J, with 11 bases in between. The CDR3 length is 16 residues. Germline CDR1 SGHVS, CDR2 FNYEAQ. The CDR3: CASSLSQGDSNQPQHF. CDR3 DNA: TGTGCCAGCAGCTTATCTCAGGGTGATAGCAATCAGCCCCAGCATTTT.

The chain uses TRBV6-2 or TRBV6-3 and TRBJ1-1, with D perhaps TRBD1 (5 bases). The germline gives CDR1 MNHEY, CDR2 SVGEGT. V shed 2 bases and J shed 3 bases, with 19 bases lying between them. This CDR3 contains 17 residues. CDR3 protein: CASSYVGGDREDTEAFF. In nucleotides, the CDR3 is TGTGCCAGCAGTTACGTGGGGGGGGATCGGGAGGACACTGAAGCTTTCTTT.

The chain combines TRBV7-2 with TRBJ2-1; maybe TRBD2 (5 bases). CDR3 length: 13 amino acids. V was cut by 2 bases and J by 4 bases, with 6 bases left in between. CDR1 SGHTA and CDR2 FQGNSA come from the germline V gene. CDR3 amino acids: CASSLRGYNEQFF. In DNA form, the CDR3 reads TGTGCCAGCAGCTTACGGGGATACAATGAGCAGTTCTTC. Full variable domain (remainder filled in from reference TRBV7-2 and TRBJ2-1): GAGVSQSPSNKVTEKGKDVELRCDPISGHTALYWYRQSLGQGLEFLIYFQGNSAPDKSGLPSDRFSAERTGGSVSTLTIQRTQQEDSAVYLCASSLRGYNEQFFGPGTRLTVL.

This chain links TRBV11-2 with TRBJ1-1, with D unresolved. V was clipped by 7 bases and J by 1 base, with 16 bases between them. Germline loops: CDR1 SGHAT, CDR2 FQNNGV. The CDR3 consists of 15 residues. The CDR3 coding sequence is TGTGCCAGCACCCTAACACGGGAAACGAACACTGAAGCTTTCTTT. This encodes CASTLTRETNTEAFF.